One and the same sample provided the 14 T cell receptor beta chains below, sequenced in a study of blood T cell repertoires in COVID-19. Produced via immunoSEQ multiplex PCR; TCRdb's table is partial and in-frame only. Of some 150,000 clones in the sample, 80% were seen once. Sample: peripheral blood. These receptors were taken from a man aged 55-75 years with acute or convalescent COVID-19.

The chain has TRBV30 and TRBJ2-5; D perhaps matches TRBD1 (6 bases). The V gene's germline CDR1 is GTSNPN and CDR2 SVGIG (reference sequence). The CDR3 is 14 residues long. V lost 4 bases, J lost 4 bases, and 16 bases lay in between. CDR3 amino acids: CAWTRPGAGETQYF. In DNA form, the CDR3 reads TGTGCCTGGACCCGCCCAGGGGCCGGAGAGACCCAGTACTTC.

This clone has more than one count but fewer than ten. The V gene is TRBV19, the J gene TRBJ1-6; D perhaps matches TRBD1 (5 bases). The CDR3 runs 13 residues. Between the trimmed V and J ends, which lost 2 bases and 7 bases, there was a span of 6 bases. Germline-derived CDR1 and CDR2 are LNHDA and SQIVND (reference sequence). CDR3 residues: CASSIKGNSPLHF. CDR3 sequence (DNA): TGTGCCAGTAGTATAAAGGGGAATTCACCCCTCCACTTT.

V is TRBV6-5 and J is TRBJ2-1; TRBD2 matches at 10 bases. Unmatched junction bases numbered 7, after V lost 0 bases and J lost 8 bases. CDR1 is MNHEY, CDR2 SVGAGI, per germline. The length of the CDR3 is 16 residues. The DNA for the CDR3 is TGTGCCAGCAGTTACTCACAGCGGGAGGGCCGCGATGAGCAGTTCTTC. It translates to CASSYSQREGRDEQFF.

The chain is built from TRBV6-5 and TRBJ2-1, with TRBD1 matching 7 bases. In germline, CDR1 is MNHEY, CDR2 SVGAGI. The CDR3 contains 15 residues. J was trimmed by 2 bases and V by 2 bases; bases with no gene match: 3. The CDR3, as DNA: TGTGCCAGCAGTTACGGGACAGAGACCTACAATGAGCAGTTCTTC. This codes for CASSYGTETYNEQFF.

The chain uses TRBV20-1 and TRBJ2-7, with unresolved D. Germline V gene data show CDR1 as DFQATT and CDR2 as SNEGSKA (reference sequence). The CDR3 length is 12 residues. V shed 3 bases and J shed 5 bases, with 11 bases lying between them. The CDR3 bases are TGCAGTGCTAGTTACATTTTGGACGAGCAGTACTTC. Amino acid sequence: CSASYILDEQYF.

Note on this clone: A read error may produce the germline difference seen at one junction end. The chain combines TRBV12-3 or TRBV12-4 with TRBJ1-2; a weak D match, TRBD1 (5 bases). This CDR3 is 12 amino acids long. The CDR3 spells CASRASGRQVNF. CDR3 nucleotide sequence: TGTGCCAGCCGTGCCTCAGGGAGGCAAGTTAACTTC.

This clone was counted once. The rearrangement joins TRBV7-3 to TRBJ2-1; 8 nucleotides agree with TRBD2. Germline assignment: CDR1 SGHTA and CDR2 FQGTGA. CDR3 size: 15 residues. After removal of 2 bases from V and 7 bases from J, the junction contained 7 bases not matched to a gene. CDR3 region: CASSLPGGPRNEQFF. The DNA of the CDR3 is TGTGCCAGCAGCTTACCGGGAGGGCCCAGGAATGAGCAGTTCTTC.

The rearrangement joins TRBV3-1 (or the pseudogene TRBV3-2) to TRBJ2-1; 7 bases are a match to TRBD2. This CDR3 region has 12 residues. Germline values: CDR1 LGHDT, CDR2 YNNKEL (reference sequence). The junction had 0 bases not matched to a gene; V was cut back by 4 bases and J by 6 bases. The CDR3 region has the DNA TGTGCCAGCAGCCGGACTAGCAATGAGCAGTTCTTC. Amino acids: CASSRTSNEQFF.

The rearrangement uses TRBV24-1 and TRBJ1-2; 10 nucleotides align to TRBD1. The germline gives CDR1 KGHDR, CDR2 SFDVKD. Trimming at V came to 3 bases and at J to 2 bases, leaving 5 bases not matched to a gene. This CDR3 is 16 amino acids long. The CDR3 loop reads CATSDSRQGANYGYTF. CDR3 nucleotides: TGTGCCACCAGTGATAGCAGACAGGGGGCAAACTATGGCTACACCTTC.

The CDR3 reads CASSLGQPYGYTF. As DNA, the CDR3 is TGTGCCAGCAGTTTAGGACAGCCCTATGGCTACACCTTC. This chain joins TRBV12-3 or TRBV12-4 and TRBJ1-2; a possible D gene is TRBD1 (5 bases). CDR3 length: 13 amino acids. Trimming stripped 1 base from V and 4 bases from J, with 7 bases between.

The chain links TRBV19 to TRBJ2-1, with 12 bases identical to TRBD2. The V gene end was trimmed by 3 bases and the J gene end by 7 bases; junction bases not matched to a gene: 4. This CDR3 is 15 amino acids long. Germline CDR1 reads LNHDA; CDR2 reads SQIVND (reference sequence). The CDR3 protein is CASSILAGGENEQFF. The CDR3 bases are TGTGCCAGTAGTATTCTAGCGGGAGGGGAAAATGAGCAGTTCTTC.

The rearrangement uses TRBV5-1 and TRBJ1-1; possible D gene TRBD1, 6 bases. CDR1 is SGHRS, CDR2 YFSETQ, per germline. The V end lost 4 bases, the J end lost 4 bases, and 14 bases lay between the germline ends. CDR3 length: 14 residues. The CDR3 nucleotides are TGCGCCAGCAGCCGCCAAGGGGGTGTCACTGAAGCTTTCTTT. It specifies CASSRQGGVTEAFF.

V is TRBV5-1 and J is TRBJ2-1; weak D call: TRBD1 (5 bases). V was cut by 4 bases and J by 6 bases, with 20 bases left in between. The CDR3 extends over 16 amino acids. Germline V gene sequence: CDR1 SGHRS, CDR2 YFSETQ. The CDR3 region has the DNA TGCGCCAGCAGCCCTGGCGAGTTTACAGGCCGCAATGAGCAGTTCTTC. Translating it yields CASSPGEFTGRNEQFF.

J is TRBJ2-1 and V is TRBV28, with a tentative D call TRBD1 (6 bases). The CDR3 covers 13 residues. The V gene lost 5 bases and the J gene lost 6 bases, with 11 bases spanning the gap. CDR1 MDHEN and CDR2 SYDVKM come from the germline V gene. The CDR3 here is CASSRSGVNEQFF. In DNA form, the CDR3 reads TGTGCCAGCAGTCGTTCAGGGGTCAATGAGCAGTTCTTC. The variable domain in full, with the rest retrieved from reference TRBV28 and TRBJ2-1, is DVKVTQSSRYLVKRTGEKVFLECVQDMDHENMFWYRQDPGLGLRLIYFSYDVKMKEKGDIPEGYSVSREKKERFSLILESASTNQTSMYLCASSRSGVNEQFFGPGTRLTVL.